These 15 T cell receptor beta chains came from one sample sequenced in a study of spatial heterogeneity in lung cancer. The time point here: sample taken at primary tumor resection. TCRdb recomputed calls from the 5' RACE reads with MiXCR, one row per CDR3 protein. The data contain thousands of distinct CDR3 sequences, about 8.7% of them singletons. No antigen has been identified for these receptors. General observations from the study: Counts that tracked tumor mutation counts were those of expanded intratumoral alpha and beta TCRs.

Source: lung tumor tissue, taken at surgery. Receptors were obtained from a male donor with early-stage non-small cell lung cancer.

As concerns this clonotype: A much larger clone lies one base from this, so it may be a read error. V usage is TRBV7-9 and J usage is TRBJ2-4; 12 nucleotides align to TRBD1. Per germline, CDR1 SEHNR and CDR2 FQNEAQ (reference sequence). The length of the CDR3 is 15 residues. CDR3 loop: CASSWGQGAKIIQYF. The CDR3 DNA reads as TGTGCCAGCAGCTGGGGACAGGGGGCCAAAATCATTCAGTACTTC.

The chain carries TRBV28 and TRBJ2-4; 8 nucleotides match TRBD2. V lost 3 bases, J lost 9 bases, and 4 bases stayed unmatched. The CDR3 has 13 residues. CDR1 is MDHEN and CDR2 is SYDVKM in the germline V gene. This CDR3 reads CASSLGLEGIQYF. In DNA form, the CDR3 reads TGTGCCAGCAGTTTGGGACTAGAGGGCATTCAGTACTTC.

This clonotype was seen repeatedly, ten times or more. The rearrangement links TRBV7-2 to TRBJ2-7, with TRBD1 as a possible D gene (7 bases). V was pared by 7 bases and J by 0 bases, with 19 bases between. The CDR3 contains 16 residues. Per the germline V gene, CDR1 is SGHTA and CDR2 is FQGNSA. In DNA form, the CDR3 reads TGTGCCAGCAAGCCGGGGGACAGCAAGTACTCCTACGAGCAGTACTTC. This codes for CASKPGDSKYSYEQYF. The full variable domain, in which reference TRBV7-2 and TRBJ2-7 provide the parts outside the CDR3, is GAGVSQSPSNKVTEKGKDVELRCDPISGHTALYWYRQSLGQGLEFLIYFQGNSAPDKSGLPSDRFSAERTGGSVSTLTIQRTQQEDSAVYLCASKPGDSKYSYEQYFGPGTRLTVT.

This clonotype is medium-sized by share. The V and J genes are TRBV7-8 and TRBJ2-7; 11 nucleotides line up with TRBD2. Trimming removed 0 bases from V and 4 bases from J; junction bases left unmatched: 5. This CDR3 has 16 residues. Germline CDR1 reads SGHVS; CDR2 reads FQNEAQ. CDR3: CASSLAVASGRYEQYF. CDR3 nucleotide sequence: TGTGCCAGCAGCTTAGCGGTGGCTAGCGGGAGGTACGAGCAGTACTTC.

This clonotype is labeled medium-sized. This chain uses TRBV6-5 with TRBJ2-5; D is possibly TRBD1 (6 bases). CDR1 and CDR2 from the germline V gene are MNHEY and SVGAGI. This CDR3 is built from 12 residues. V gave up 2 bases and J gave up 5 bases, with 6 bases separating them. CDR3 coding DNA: TGTGCCAGCAGTTACAGGGGGGAGACCCAGTACTTC. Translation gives CASSYRGETQYF.

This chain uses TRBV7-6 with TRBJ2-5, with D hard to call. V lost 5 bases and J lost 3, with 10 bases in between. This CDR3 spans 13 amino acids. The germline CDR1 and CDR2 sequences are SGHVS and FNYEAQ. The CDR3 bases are TGTGCCAGCAGCCCATATCCGGAAGAGACCCAGTACTTC. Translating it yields CASSPYPEETQYF.

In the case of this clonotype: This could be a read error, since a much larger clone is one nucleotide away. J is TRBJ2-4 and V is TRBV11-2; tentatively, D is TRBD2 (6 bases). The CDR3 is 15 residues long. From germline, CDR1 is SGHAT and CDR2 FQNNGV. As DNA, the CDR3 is TGTGCCAGCAGCTTGGCCCGCACGGGGGAAGGCATTCGGTACTTC. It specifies CASSLARTGEGIRYF.

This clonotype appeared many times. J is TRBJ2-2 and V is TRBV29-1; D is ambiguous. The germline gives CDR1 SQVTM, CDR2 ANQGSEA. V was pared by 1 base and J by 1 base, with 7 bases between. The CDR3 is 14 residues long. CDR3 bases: TGCAGCGTTGAAGTCAGGAGGAACACCGGGGAGCTGTTTTTT. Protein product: CSVEVRRNTGELFF.

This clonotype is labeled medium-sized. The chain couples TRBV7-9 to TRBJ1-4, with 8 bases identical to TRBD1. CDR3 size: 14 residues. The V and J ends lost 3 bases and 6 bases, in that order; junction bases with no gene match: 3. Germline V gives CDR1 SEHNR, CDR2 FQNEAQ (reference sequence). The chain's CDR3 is CASSFTGGDEKLFF. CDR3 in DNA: TGTGCCAGCAGCTTCACAGGGGGGGATGAAAAACTGTTTTTT. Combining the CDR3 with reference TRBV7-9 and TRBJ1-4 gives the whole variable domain DTGVSQNPRHKITKRGQNVTFRCDPISEHNRLYWYRQTLGQGPEFLTYFQNEAQLEKSRLLSDRFSAERPKGSFSTLEIQRTEQGDSAMYLCASSFTGGDEKLFFGSGTQLSVL.

The CDR3 spells CASSQARNYNSPLHF. The CDR3 DNA sequence: TGTGCCAGCAGCCAAGCGCGTAACTATAATTCACCCCTCCACTTT. The chain combines TRBV3-1 with TRBJ1-6; the D is unclear. The CDR3 runs 15 residues. The germline V and J ends were trimmed by 1 base and 3 bases, with 7 bases remaining between them. The germline V gene encodes CDR1 LGHDT and CDR2 YNNKEL (reference sequence).

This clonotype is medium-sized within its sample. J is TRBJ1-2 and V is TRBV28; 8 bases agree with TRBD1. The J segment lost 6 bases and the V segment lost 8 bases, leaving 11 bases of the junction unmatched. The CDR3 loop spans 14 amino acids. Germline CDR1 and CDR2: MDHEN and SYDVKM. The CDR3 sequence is CASLIDQGADGYTF. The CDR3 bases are TGTGCCAGCCTCATCGACCAGGGGGCAGATGGCTACACCTTC.

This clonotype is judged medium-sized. For the CDR3, the DNA is TGTGCCAGCAGCAAGGGACAGTTAGAGACCCAGTACTTC. Translation: CASSKGQLETQYF. J is TRBJ2-5 and V is TRBV7-2; 7 positions match TRBD1. The trim removed 5 bases at V and 4 bases at J, leaving 4 bases unmatched. The length of the CDR3 is 13 residues. Germline loops: CDR1 SGHTA, CDR2 FQGNSA.

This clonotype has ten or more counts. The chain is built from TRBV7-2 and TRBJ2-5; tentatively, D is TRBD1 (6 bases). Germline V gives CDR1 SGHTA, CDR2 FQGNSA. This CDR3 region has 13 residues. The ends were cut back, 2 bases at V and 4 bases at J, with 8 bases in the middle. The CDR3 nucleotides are TGTGCCAGCAGCTTATGGGACACAGAGACCCAGTACTTC. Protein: CASSLWDTETQYF.

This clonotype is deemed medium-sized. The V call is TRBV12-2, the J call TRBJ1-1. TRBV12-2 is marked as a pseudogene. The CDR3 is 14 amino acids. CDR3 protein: CASLLGRRNTEAFF. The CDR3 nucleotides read TGTGCAAGTCTCCTAGGGCGCAGGAACACTGAAGCTTTCTTT.

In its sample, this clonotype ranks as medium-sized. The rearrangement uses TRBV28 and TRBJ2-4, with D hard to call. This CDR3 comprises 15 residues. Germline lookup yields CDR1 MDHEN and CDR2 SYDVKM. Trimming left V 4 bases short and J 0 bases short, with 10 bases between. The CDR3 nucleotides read TGTGCCAGCAGTTCCGTGACAAGAGCCAAAAACATTCAGTACTTC. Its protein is CASSSVTRAKNIQYF.